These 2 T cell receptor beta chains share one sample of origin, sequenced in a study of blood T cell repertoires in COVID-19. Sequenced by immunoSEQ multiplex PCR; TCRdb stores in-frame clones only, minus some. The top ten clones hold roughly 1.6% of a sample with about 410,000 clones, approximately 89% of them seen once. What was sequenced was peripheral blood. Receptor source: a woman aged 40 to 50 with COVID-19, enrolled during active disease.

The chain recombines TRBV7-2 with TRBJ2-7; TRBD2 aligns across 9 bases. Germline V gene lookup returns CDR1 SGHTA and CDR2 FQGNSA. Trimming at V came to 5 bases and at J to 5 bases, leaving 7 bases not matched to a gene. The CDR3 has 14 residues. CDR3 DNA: TGTGCCAGCAGCCTTAGCGGGAGCCTGGACGAGCAGTACTTC. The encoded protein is CASSLSGSLDEQYF.

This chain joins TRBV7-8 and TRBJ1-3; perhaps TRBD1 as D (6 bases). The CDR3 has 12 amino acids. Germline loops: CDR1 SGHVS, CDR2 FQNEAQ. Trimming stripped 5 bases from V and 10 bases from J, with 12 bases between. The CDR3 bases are TGTGCCAGCAGCCAAGTGGGGGCAACCATATATTTT. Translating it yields CASSQVGATIYF.